Sequencing of this T cell receptor beta chain was carried out in a study of identical twins. This clonotype was counted ten times or more. Its specificity is not known. A universal primer binding site was introduced by template switching. The final cDNA contained unique molecular identifiers. TCRdb passed the 5' RACE reads through MiXCR, listing each CDR3 protein once. The sample carries 400,000 to 500,000 distinct CDR3 sequences, around a sixth recorded once. Looked up from germline, CDR1 is KGHDR and CDR2 is SFDVKD. V was cut by 5 bases and J by 6 bases, with 3 bases left in between. The CDR3 contains 11 residues. Study findings and constraints: Twins shared beta out-of-frame sequences in excess, but this excess was weaker. Out-of-frame sharing of TCR alpha in monozygotic twins was underestimated by models.

The sequencing input was naive T cells sorted from blood. This sequence joins TRBV24-1 and TRBJ2-2; the D is unclear. The TCR comes from a man in his forties or fifties in good health. Here the CDR3 reads CATSVAGELFF. CDR3 DNA: TGTGCCACCAGTGTTGCCGGGGAGCTGTTTTTT.